These 17 T cell receptor beta chains came from one sample sequenced in a study of shared T cell receptors in the human thymus. This table comes from immunoSEQ multiplex PCR, and its TCRdb copy is limited to in-frame clones, with some not included. The sample yields 550,000 to 800,000 clones, 70% to 90% seen once. These data were likewise used in another study, on human thymus T cells.

The sequencing input was thymocytes. The receptors were gathered from a girl in the first two years of life with a congenital heart defect.

As regards this clone: This specimen includes other DNA sequences encoding the same CDR3. V and J are TRBV19 and TRBJ1-5; the match to TRBD1 covers 8 bases. CDR3 size: 14 residues. J gave up 6 bases and V 4 bases, and 5 bases lay outside the gene matches. CDR1 and CDR2 (germline): LNHDA, SQIVND (reference sequence). The CDR3 DNA reads TGTGCCAGTAGTACCGACAGGGGACGTCAGCCCCAGCATTTT. Translated: CASSTDRGRQPQHF.

The chain couples TRBV7-2 to TRBJ1-2; D is possibly TRBD1 (6 bases). This CDR3 is built from 16 residues. Germline values: CDR1 SGHTA, CDR2 FQGNSA. V was trimmed by 2 bases and J by 8 bases, leaving 21 bases between them. This CDR3 is CASSLRGTSISGGYTF. CDR3 in DNA: TGTGCCAGCAGCTTAAGGGGGACGTCTATCTCAGGGGGCTACACCTTC.

DNA of the CDR3: TGTGCCACCACTAGCGGGGGGGCAGTAGATACGCAGTATTTT. Its protein is CATTSGGAVDTQYF. The chain joins TRBV28 to TRBJ2-3; 13 bases are a match to TRBD2. Germline assignment: CDR1 MDHEN and CDR2 SYDVKM. V trimming: 10 bases; J trimming: 5 bases; junction bases outside the gene matches: 6. This CDR3 has 14 residues.

The rearrangement uses TRBV19 and TRBJ2-7, with D perhaps matching TRBD2 (5 bases). Germline values: CDR1 LNHDA, CDR2 SQIVND (reference sequence). The CDR3 is 13 amino acids. The germline V and J ends were trimmed by 5 bases and 5 bases, with 13 bases remaining between them. CDR3 loop: CASSVGLTDEQYF. The CDR3 coding sequence is TGTGCCAGTAGTGTTGGACTCACCGACGAGCAGTACTTC.

V gene TRBV5-6 combines with J gene TRBJ2-3; D is unresolved. Germline V gene sequence: CDR1 SGHDT, CDR2 YYEEEE. The CDR3 runs 14 residues. Trimming pared 0 bases from V and 2 bases from J, leaving 7 bases between. The CDR3 here is CASSLAVITDTQYF. DNA of the CDR3: TGTGCCAGCAGCTTGGCCGTAATCACAGATACGCAGTATTTT.

The CDR3 here is CASSADREQTEAFF. CDR3 nucleotide sequence: TGTGCCAGCAGTGCTGACAGGGAACAAACCGAAGCTTTCTTT. The chain recombines TRBV6-1 with TRBJ1-1; 7 bases map to TRBD1. Trimming at V came to 4 bases and at J to 8 bases, leaving 10 bases not matched to a gene. This CDR3 has 14 amino acids. Per germline, CDR1 MNHNS and CDR2 SASEGT.

V gene TRBV7-9 combines with J gene TRBJ1-2; 9 nucleotides align to TRBD1. The germline CDR1 and CDR2 sequences are SEHNR and FQNEAQ (reference sequence). The J segment lost 4 bases and the V segment lost 3 bases, leaving 6 bases of the junction unmatched. The length of the CDR3 is 15 residues. In DNA form, the CDR3 reads TGTGCCAGCAGCTTTGCTACAGGGGGCTTCTATGGCTACACCTTC. This sequence encodes CASSFATGGFYGYTF.

Here the CDR3 reads CASSPRDRGAANEKLFF. The CDR3 DNA is TGTGCCAGCAGTCCTAGGGACAGGGGGGCGGCTAATGAAAAACTGTTTTTT. The V and J genes are TRBV28 and TRBJ1-4, with 11 bases matching TRBD1. J lost 3 bases, V lost 5 bases, and 8 bases had no gene match. Germline V gives CDR1 MDHEN, CDR2 SYDVKM. The CDR3 runs to 17 residues.

This clone came up a few times. The chain recombines TRBV29-1 with TRBJ1-1; 10 bases agree with TRBD1. This CDR3 spans 14 amino acids. Per germline, CDR1 SQVTM and CDR2 ANQGSEA. This CDR3 reads CGTGTGATNTEAFF. The CDR3 DNA follows: TGCGGGACCGGGACAGGGGCTACGAACACTGAAGCTTTCTTT.

This chain joins TRBV4-1 and TRBJ2-7; TRBD2 matches 7 bases. Germline V gives CDR1 MGHRA, CDR2 YSYEKL. The J segment lost 6 bases and the V segment lost 4 bases, leaving 18 bases of the junction unmatched. The CDR3 covers 17 residues. In DNA, the CDR3 is TGCGCCAGCAGCCGCACATTCTCTGGGGGAGCGGGGTTCGAGCAGTACTTC. Translation gives CASSRTFSGGAGFEQYF.

V usage is TRBV28 and J usage is TRBJ2-5; possible D gene TRBD2, 5 bases. The V gene's germline CDR1 is MDHEN and CDR2 SYDVKM. This CDR3 spans 15 amino acids. The V gene lost 5 bases and the J gene lost 11 bases, with 24 bases spanning the gap. This CDR3 is CASSVTGNNRYEQYF. Here the CDR3 DNA reads TGTGCCAGCAGTGTTACGGGAAATAACCGTTATGAGCAGTACTTC.

The chain carries TRBV7-9 and TRBJ1-6; TRBD1 matches at 8 bases. With 4 bases clipped from V and 5 bases from J, the junction kept 4 bases outside the gene matches. Germline V gene data show CDR1 as SEHNR and CDR2 as FQNEAQ (reference sequence). This CDR3 has 15 residues. DNA for the CDR3: TGTGCCAGCAGCTCGGACAGGGTCCATAATTCACCCCTCCACTTT. Its translation: CASSSDRVHNSPLHF.

A few counts support this clone. The chain has TRBV9 and TRBJ2-7, with D perhaps matching TRBD1 (6 bases). V shed 1 base and J shed 6 bases, with 17 bases lying between them. CDR1 and CDR2 from the germline V gene are SGDLS and YYNGEE. The CDR3 has 15 residues. In nucleotides, the CDR3 is TGTGCCAGCAGCGTACTTACCCGGGACATGTGCGAGCAGTACTTC. Residues: CASSVLTRDMCEQYF.

The genes are TRBV9 and TRBJ2-1; D is undetermined. Germline CDR1 is SGDLS and CDR2 is YYNGEE. V was shortened by 2 bases and J by 5 bases, with 2 bases between the two germline ends. The CDR3 contains 11 residues. CDR3 nucleotides: TGTGCCAGCAGCGTCGACAATGAGCAGTTCTTC. Translation gives CASSVDNEQFF.

The V call is TRBV5-5, the J call TRBJ1-5; D is perhaps TRBD1 (6 bases). V lost 2 bases, J lost 4 bases, and 13 bases lay in between. The CDR3 covers 15 residues. Germline V gene data show CDR1 as SGHKS and CDR2 as YYEKEE (reference sequence). The CDR3 protein is CASSLAGDGNQPQHF. Here the CDR3 DNA reads TGTGCCAGCAGCTTAGCAGGGGACGGAAATCAGCCCCAGCATTTT. The variable domain in full, completed from reference TRBV5-5 and TRBJ1-5, reads DAGVTQSPTHLIKTRGQQVTLRCSPISGHKSVSWYQQVLGQGPQFIFQYYEKEERGRGNFPDRFSARQFPNYSSELNVNALLLGDSALYLCASSLAGDGNQPQHFGDGTRLSIL.

Details on this clone: The sample has other DNA sequences that encode this CDR3 too. The J gene is TRBJ1-2, the V gene TRBV2; perhaps TRBD1 as D (5 bases). The CDR3 has 12 residues. Germline CDR1 SNHLY, CDR2 FYNNEI. V lost 8 bases and J 4 bases, leaving 11 bases between the germline ends. The CDR3 DNA follows: TGTGCCAGCTATCGGGGGGTCTATGGCTACACCTTC. This sequence encodes CASYRGVYGYTF.

This clone came up once. The chain couples TRBV7-9 to TRBJ1-2; D is unresolved. The length of the CDR3 is 12 residues. Germline CDR1 reads SEHNR; CDR2 reads FQNEAQ (reference sequence). Between the trimmed V and J ends, which lost 3 bases and 7 bases, there was a span of 9 bases. CDR3 amino acids: CASSFEGGGYTF. CDR3 in DNA: TGTGCCAGCAGCTTTGAGGGAGGTGGCTACACCTTC.